The 31 T cell receptor beta chains below all came from one sample that was sequenced in a study of T cells in Graves' hyperthyroidism and ophthalmopathy. Amplification of TCR beta CDR3 regions used RNA as the template. HTBI primers were used for first-round RT-PCR of the TCR CDR3. MiXCR, run by TCRdb on the multiplex PCR reads, gives a single entry per CDR3 protein. The sample yields hundreds of thousands of distinct CDR3 sequences, around 15% seen once. The sample taken for sequencing was blood. The receptors were gathered from a woman under 30 with Graves' hyperthyroidism.

In this sample, this clonotype turned up many times. The V call is TRBV12-3 or TRBV12-4, the J call TRBJ2-3; D gene unclear. With 7 bases removed from V and 2 bases from J, the gap between germline ends came to 13 bases. This CDR3 has 14 residues. CDR3 region: CASTQPLSTDTQYF. Written as DNA, the CDR3 is TGTGCCAGCACCCAGCCTTTGTCCACAGATACGCAGTATTTT.

The table lists this clonotype with a few counts. The chain is built from TRBV29-1 and TRBJ2-1; no reliable D call. Trimming removed 3 bases from V and 6 bases from J, with 6 bases in between. The CDR3 contains 11 residues. Per the germline V gene, CDR1 is SQVTM and CDR2 is ANQGSEA. The CDR3 sequence is CSVDRRNEQFF. CDR3 sequence (DNA): TGCAGCGTTGACAGGCGCAATGAGCAGTTCTTC.

This clonotype was observed many times. This chain links TRBV10-3 with TRBJ1-1; 8 bases are a match to TRBD1. The germline gives CDR1 ENHRY, CDR2 SYGVKD. The CDR3 runs to 15 residues. After removal of 3 bases from V and 1 base from J, the junction contained 4 bases not matched to a gene. CDR3 nucleotide sequence: TGTGCCATCAGTGAACAGGGGGAAGGGAACACTGAAGCTTTCTTT. Protein sequence: CAISEQGEGNTEAFF.

This clonotype was counted many times. The V gene is TRBV6-1, the J gene TRBJ1-3; the D gene is possibly TRBD1 (5 bases). The ends were cut back, 6 bases at V and 4 bases at J, with 10 bases in the middle. This CDR3 is built from 13 residues. CDR1 and CDR2 (germline): MNHNS, SASEGT. CDR3 sequence: CASSPDTGNTIYF. Written as DNA, the CDR3 is TGTGCCAGCAGCCCGGACACAGGAAACACCATATATTTT.

This clonotype has at least ten counts. The chain links TRBV5-1 to TRBJ2-1; 7 bases map to TRBD2. Germline CDR1 and CDR2: SGHRS and YFSETQ. V trimming: 0 bases; J trimming: 1 base; junction bases outside the gene matches: 1. The CDR3 extends over 15 amino acids. The CDR3 loop is CASSLERGSYNEQFF. DNA for the CDR3: TGCGCCAGCAGCTTGGAGCGGGGATCCTACAATGAGCAGTTCTTC.

This clonotype was seen more than once but under ten times. The rearrangement uses TRBV30 and TRBJ2-6; no clear D gene. Between the trimmed V and J ends, which lost 4 bases and 0 bases, there was a span of 10 bases. The length of the CDR3 is 15 residues. Germline assignment: CDR1 GTSNPN and CDR2 SVGIG (reference sequence). CDR3 region: CAWKPQYSGANVLTF. The CDR3 DNA is TGTGCCTGGAAACCCCAGTACTCTGGGGCCAACGTCCTGACTTTC.

This clonotype was picked up a small number of times. The V and J genes are TRBV7-8 and TRBJ1-3; D unclear. The germline V gene has CDR1 SGHVS and CDR2 FQNEAQ. Trimming took off 3 bases at V and 2 bases at J, with 14 bases between the two ends. CDR3 length: 16 amino acids. Here the CDR3 reads CASSLEAAGAGNTIYF. The CDR3 region has the DNA TGTGCCAGCAGCTTGGAGGCTGCTGGAGCTGGAAACACCATATATTTT.

At least ten counts were recorded for this clonotype. V is TRBV9 and J is TRBJ2-3; tentatively, D is TRBD1 or TRBD2 (6 bases each). V gave up 4 bases and J gave up 2 bases, with 20 bases separating them. This CDR3 is 17 amino acids long. CDR1 is SGDLS and CDR2 is YYNGEE in the germline V gene. CDR3 residues: CASSQGVGGESTDTQYF. CDR3 in DNA: TGTGCCAGCAGCCAAGGGGTCGGGGGCGAATCCACAGATACGCAGTATTTT.

This clonotype was seen a few times. The rearrangement uses TRBV24-1 and TRBJ2-1; 12 nucleotides match TRBD2. Trimming cost V 1 base and J 2 bases; bases outside gene matches: 17. CDR1 and CDR2 (germline): KGHDR, SFDVKD. The CDR3 length is 22 residues. The CDR3 DNA follows: TGTGCCACCAGTGATTTTAGGGGACTAGCGGGTGTCTCTCGGGGGGCCTACAATGAGCAGTTCTTC. This encodes CATSDFRGLAGVSRGAYNEQFF.

The CDR3 DNA follows: TGTGCCAGTAGTATCCGGGATGCTAATTCACCCCTCCACTTT. This encodes CASSIRDANSPLHF. V usage is TRBV19 and J usage is TRBJ1-6; no clear D. From germline, CDR1 is LNHDA and CDR2 SQIVND (reference sequence). The V gene lost 3 bases and the J gene lost 6 bases, with 9 bases spanning the gap. This CDR3 comprises 14 residues.

The chain has TRBV6-1 and TRBJ2-7; D is ambiguous. Between the trimmed V and J ends, which lost 7 bases and 3 bases, there was a span of 16 bases. CDR1 and CDR2 (germline): MNHNS, SASEGT. This CDR3 contains 14 residues. The CDR3 loop is CASKMSDWVYEQYF. The CDR3 DNA reads TGTGCCAGCAAAATGTCAGATTGGGTCTACGAGCAGTACTTC.

The table lists this clonotype with many counts. The chain carries TRBV2 and TRBJ2-3; 12 nucleotides align to TRBD2. The CDR3 consists of 14 residues. J was trimmed by 4 bases and V by 6 bases; bases with no gene match: 2. The V gene's germline CDR1 is SNHLY and CDR2 FYNNEI. CDR3 sequence: CASSRLAGADTQYF. The CDR3 DNA follows: TGTGCCAGCAGCCGACTAGCGGGAGCAGATACGCAGTATTTT.

The chain joins TRBV4-1 to TRBJ1-1; TRBD1 aligns across 7 bases. V was clipped by 7 bases and J by 1 base; unmatched bases: 12. CDR1 MGHRA and CDR2 YSYEKL come from the germline V gene. The CDR3 is 16 residues long. The CDR3 loop reads CASTTPGQKRNTEAFF. The CDR3 coding sequence is TGCGCCAGCACTACTCCGGGACAGAAGAGGAACACTGAAGCTTTCTTT.

The rearrangement uses TRBV5-4 and TRBJ2-1; 15 bases are a match to TRBD2. V shed 4 bases and J 8 bases; nucleotides not matched to a gene: 7. CDR3 size: 16 residues. Germline V lookup: CDR1 SGHNT, CDR2 YYREEE (reference sequence). The CDR3 sequence is CASSAGLAGGGDEQFF. For the CDR3, the DNA is TGTGCCAGCAGCGCCGGACTAGCGGGGGGGGGCGATGAGCAGTTCTTC.

This clonotype has ten or more counts. This rearrangement joins TRBV11-2 to TRBJ2-7; tentatively, D is TRBD1 (5 bases). V lost 5 bases, J lost 2 bases, and 13 bases lay in between. CDR3 length: 14 amino acids. Germline CDR1 reads SGHAT; CDR2 reads FQNNGV. The chain's CDR3 is CASSLTGRPYEQYF. The CDR3 DNA sequence: TGTGCCAGCAGCCTCACAGGTAGGCCCTACGAGCAGTACTTC.

In this sample, this clonotype turned up many times. This chain connects TRBV10-1 to TRBJ1-1, with D hard to call. V gave up 6 bases and J gave up 0 bases, with 14 bases separating them. Germline CDR1 is WNHNN and CDR2 is SYGVQD (reference sequence). The CDR3 totals 15 residues. The CDR3 bases are TGCGCCAGCAGGGAGGCCCTCGGCCTGAACACTGAAGCTTTCTTT. Residues: CASREALGLNTEAFF.

This clonotype was counted many times. J is TRBJ1-1 and V is TRBV11-2; D possibly corresponds to TRBD1 (5 bases). Germline values: CDR1 SGHAT, CDR2 FQNNGV. Trimming took off 3 bases at V and 4 bases at J, with 12 bases between the two ends. The CDR3 contains 14 residues. The CDR3 DNA reads TGTGCCAGCAGCTTTTTAGGGGCGAGCACTGAAGCTTTCTTT. Its protein is CASSFLGASTEAFF.

This clonotype was counted a few times. This chain links TRBV29-1 with TRBJ1-2; TRBD1 is a possible D gene (5 bases). The CDR3 is 11 amino acids. Germline V gene sequence: CDR1 SQVTM, CDR2 ANQGSEA. V was trimmed by 7 bases and J by 7 bases, leaving 13 bases between them. DNA for the CDR3: TGCAGCGCCCTGATCCAGGGTGGCTACACCTTC. This encodes CSALIQGGYTF. Complete variable domain (other parts from reference TRBV29-1 and TRBJ1-2): SAVISQKPSRDICQRGTSLTIQCQVDSQVTMMFWYRQQPGQSLTLIATANQGSEATYESGFVIDKFPISRPNLTFSTLTVSNMSPEDSSIYLCSALIQGGYTFGSGTRLTVV.

This clonotype has a handful of counts. This could be a read error, since a much larger clone is one nucleotide away. The chain carries TRBV6-1 and TRBJ2-1, with D uncertain. This CDR3 has 15 residues. Trimming stripped 0 bases from V and 10 bases from J, with 16 bases between. In germline, CDR1 is MNHNS, CDR2 SASEGT. The CDR3 DNA reads TGTGCCAGCAGTGAAGCGCTTCATGCGGTCGGCGAGCAGTTCTTC. This codes for CASSEALHAVGEQFF.

This clonotype occurred a few times. This chain connects TRBV6-1 to TRBJ2-2; D remains ambiguous. Germline V gene sequence: CDR1 MNHNS, CDR2 SASEGT. Trimming shortened V by 1 base and J by 5 bases, and 5 bases separated the two germline ends. The CDR3 sequence is 13 residues long. The CDR3 here is CASSEVGTGELFF. The CDR3 region has the DNA TGTGCCAGCAGTGAAGTTGGGACCGGGGAGCTGTTTTTT.

The sample holds many counts of this clonotype. The chain carries TRBV15 and TRBJ2-7; 9 nucleotides line up with TRBD1. There are 12 residues in the CDR3. J gave up 6 bases and V 8 bases, and 5 bases lay outside the gene matches. Germline CDR1 LNHNV, CDR2 YYDKDF (reference sequence). CDR3 bases: TGTGCCACCGGGACAGGGTTGTCCGAGCAGTACTTC. This gives the protein CATGTGLSEQYF.

This clonotype was recorded at least ten times. The chain recombines TRBV7-9 with TRBJ2-3; the match to TRBD1 covers 7 bases. Per the germline V gene, CDR1 is SEHNR and CDR2 is FQNEAQ (reference sequence). The ends lost 4 bases at V and 6 bases at J; junction bases unmatched: 13. The CDR3 is 16 residues long. As DNA, the CDR3 is TGTGCCAGCAGCTCTCCCCCGGGACAGTTAATGGATACGCAGTATTTT. Translated: CASSSPPGQLMDTQYF.

This clonotype has just a few counts. The chain recombines TRBV7-9 with TRBJ1-1; D not resolved. CDR3 length: 12 residues. V was cut by 1 base and J by 7 bases, with 7 bases left in between. Germline CDR1 reads SEHNR; CDR2 reads FQNEAQ (reference sequence). This chain's CDR3 is CASSLVWDEAFF. The CDR3 DNA follows: TGTGCCAGCAGCTTAGTGTGGGATGAAGCTTTCTTT.

The chain recombines TRBV6-2 or TRBV6-3 with TRBJ2-7, with TRBD2 matching over 10 bases. The trim removed 4 bases at V and 8 bases at J, leaving 8 bases unmatched. This CDR3 has 14 amino acids. The V gene's germline CDR1 is MNHEY and CDR2 SVGEGT. CDR3 protein: CASSFSPSGGQQYF. For the CDR3, the DNA is TGTGCCAGCAGTTTCTCGCCTAGCGGGGGACAGCAGTACTTC.

This clonotype has at least ten counts. The chain's CDR3 is CASSVDGNGELFF. The CDR3 DNA follows: TGTGCCAGCAGCGTCGACGGGAACGGGGAGCTGTTTTTT. The chain uses TRBV9 and TRBJ2-2; weak D call: TRBD2 (5 bases). Germline loops: CDR1 SGDLS, CDR2 YYNGEE. The length of the CDR3 is 13 residues. The V end lost 2 bases, the J end lost 7 bases, and 9 bases lay between the germline ends.

The chain joins TRBV30 to TRBJ2-3, with 8 nucleotides matching TRBD1. Germline V gene lookup returns CDR1 GTSNPN and CDR2 SVGIG (reference sequence). CDR3 length: 16 amino acids. Trimming at V came to 2 bases and at J to 1 base, leaving 8 bases not matched to a gene. This CDR3 reads CAWSPTGGRGTDTQYF. The CDR3 bases are TGTGCCTGGAGTCCCACAGGGGGACGGGGCACAGATACGCAGTATTTT.

This clonotype was observed at least ten times. The chain employs TRBV20-1 and TRBJ2-5, with TRBD1 identical over 8 bases. V gave up 5 bases and J gave up 5 bases; unmatched junction bases: 7. CDR3 length: 13 amino acids. Germline V gene data show CDR1 as DFQATT and CDR2 as SNEGSKA (reference sequence). CDR3 sequence reads: CSAPQTGAETQYF. The CDR3 DNA reads as TGCAGTGCTCCCCAGACAGGGGCCGAGACCCAGTACTTC.

This clonotype came up many times. The chain uses TRBV7-2 and TRBJ2-7, with 7 bases that match TRBD2. CDR1 is SGHTA, CDR2 FQGNSA, per germline. The trim removed 0 bases at V and 9 bases at J, leaving 17 bases unmatched. The CDR3 is made up of 17 amino acids. The CDR3 here is CASSLAPGGDYFGVQYF. DNA of the CDR3: TGTGCCAGCAGCTTAGCGCCGGGCGGGGACTACTTCGGGGTGCAGTACTTC.

At least ten counts were recorded for this clonotype. V usage is TRBV12-3 or TRBV12-4 and J usage is TRBJ1-1, with D maybe TRBD1 (5 bases). There are 15 residues in the CDR3. Between the trimmed V and J ends, which lost 3 bases and 0 bases, there was a span of 11 bases. Written as DNA, the CDR3 is TGTGCCAGCAGTTTGAGTGGGGGAATGAACACTGAAGCTTTCTTT. This translates into CASSLSGGMNTEAFF.

This clonotype was seen many times. The chain couples TRBV6-1 to TRBJ2-1; D call uncertain. Germline V CDR1 and CDR2: MNHNS, SASEGT. Trimming pared 3 bases from V and 2 bases from J, leaving 11 bases between. The CDR3 totals 15 residues. The DNA for the CDR3 is TGTGCCAGCAGTGATGACCTGAGCCCCTACAATGAGCAGTTCTTC. Translation: CASSDDLSPYNEQFF.

The chain carries TRBV4-2 and TRBJ1-1, with 8 bases fitting TRBD1. This CDR3 is 14 amino acids long. J gave up 9 bases and V 1 base, and 7 bases lay outside the gene matches. From germline, CDR1 is LGHNA and CDR2 YNFKEQ. CDR3 region: CASSQGGDRRKAFF. The CDR3 nucleotides are TGTGCCAGCAGCCAAGGGGGGGACAGGCGCAAAGCTTTCTTT.